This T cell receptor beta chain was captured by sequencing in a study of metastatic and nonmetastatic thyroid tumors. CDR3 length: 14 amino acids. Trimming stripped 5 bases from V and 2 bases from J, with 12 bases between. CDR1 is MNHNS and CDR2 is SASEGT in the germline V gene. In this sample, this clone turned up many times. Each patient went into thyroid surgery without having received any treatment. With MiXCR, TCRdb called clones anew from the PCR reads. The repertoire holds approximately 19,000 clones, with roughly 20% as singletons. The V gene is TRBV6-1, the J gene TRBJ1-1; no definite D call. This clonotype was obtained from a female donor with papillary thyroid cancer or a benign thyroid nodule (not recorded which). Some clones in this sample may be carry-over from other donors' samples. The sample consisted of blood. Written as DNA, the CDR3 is TGTGCCAGCAGTTCGTGGACGGCTAACACTGAAGCTTTCTTT. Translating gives CASSSWTANTEAFF.